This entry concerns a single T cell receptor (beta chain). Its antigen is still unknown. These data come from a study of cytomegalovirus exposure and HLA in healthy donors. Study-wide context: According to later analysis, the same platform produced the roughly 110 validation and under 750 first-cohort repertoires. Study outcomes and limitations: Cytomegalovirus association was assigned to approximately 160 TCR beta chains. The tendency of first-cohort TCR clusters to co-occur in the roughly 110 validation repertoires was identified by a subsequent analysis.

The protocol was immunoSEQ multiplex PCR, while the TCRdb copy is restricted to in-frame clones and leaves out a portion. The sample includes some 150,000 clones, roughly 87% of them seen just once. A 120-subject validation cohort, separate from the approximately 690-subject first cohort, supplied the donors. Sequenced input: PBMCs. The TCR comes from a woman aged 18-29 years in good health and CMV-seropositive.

CDR3 protein: CASSWSHEQFF. CDR3 nucleotide sequence: TGTGCCAGCAGCTGGAGCCATGAGCAGTTCTTC. The chain has TRBV7-9 and TRBJ2-1; D gene ambiguous. Trimming left V 4 bases short and J 8 bases short, with 6 bases between. Germline assignment: CDR1 SEHNR and CDR2 FQNEAQ (reference sequence). CDR3 length equals 11 residues.